The 21 T cell receptor beta chains given below trace back to one sample, sequenced in a study of OX40 agonist ivuxolimab in advanced cancers. Assay: immunoSEQ multiplex PCR; the TCRdb copy retains only in-frame clones and omits some. Of some 73,000 clones listed, about 91% are singletons. Material: CD4+ or CD8+ T cells sorted from blood, obtained in a trial of the OX40 agonist ivuxolimab. Every receptor here comes from an adult with an advanced solid tumor such as melanoma, head and neck, liver or kidney cancer.

The rearrangement uses TRBV6-6 and TRBJ2-3, with D tentatively TRBD2 (6 bases). V shed 6 bases and J shed 6 bases, with 22 bases lying between them. Per germline, CDR1 MNHNY and CDR2 SVGAGI (reference sequence). The length of the CDR3 is 16 residues. This chain's CDR3 is CASSRGTVLTTDTQYF. The CDR3 DNA reads as TGTGCCAGCAGCCGCGGGACGGTATTGACTACGGATACGCAGTATTTT.

The CDR3 sequence: CASSRKTGTVSYEQYF. CDR3 sequence (DNA): TGTGCCAGCAGCCGAAAGACCGGGACAGTCTCCTACGAGCAGTACTTC. The chain is built from TRBV11-2 and TRBJ2-7; 7 bases align to TRBD1. Looked up from germline, CDR1 is SGHAT and CDR2 is FQNNGV. Losses at the gene ends were 5 bases for V and 0 bases for J; bases not matched to a gene: 10. The CDR3 is made up of 16 amino acids.

The V gene is TRBV9, the J gene TRBJ2-1; TRBD2 is a possible D gene (6 bases). The CDR3 runs 16 residues. From germline, CDR1 is SGDLS and CDR2 YYNGEE. V was trimmed by 0 bases and J by 4 bases, leaving 14 bases between them. CDR3 sequence: CASSVVGGSRYNEQFF. In DNA, the CDR3 is TGTGCCAGCAGCGTAGTTGGGGGGTCGAGGTACAATGAGCAGTTCTTC. The full variable domain, with the rest looked up from reference TRBV9 and TRBJ2-1, is DSGVTQTPKHLITATGQRVTLRCSPRSGDLSVYWYQQSLDQGLQFLIQYYNGEERAKGNILERFSAQQFPDLHSELNLSSLELGDSALYFCASSVVGGSRYNEQFFGPGTRLTVL.

This clone was seen only once. The chain has TRBV29-1 and TRBJ2-1; the match to TRBD2 covers 15 bases. CDR3 length equals 16 residues. V shed 7 bases and J 4 bases; nucleotides not matched to a gene: 8. Germline CDR1 reads SQVTM; CDR2 reads ANQGSEA. CDR3 region: CSAIPGTSGGYNEQFF. DNA of the CDR3: TGCAGCGCTATACCCGGGACTAGCGGGGGGTACAATGAGCAGTTCTTC.

V usage is TRBV2 and J usage is TRBJ1-2, with D tentatively TRBD1 (5 bases). Trimming left V 6 bases short and J 4 bases short, with 18 bases between. The CDR3 totals 15 residues. Per the germline V gene, CDR1 is SNHLY and CDR2 is FYNNEI. The CDR3 nucleotides are TGTGCCAGCAGCGCGTCCGGGACTTTCGTCTATGGCTACACCTTC. Amino acid sequence: CASSASGTFVYGYTF.

This clone was counted a few times. The chain links TRBV12-5 to TRBJ2-2, with 9 bases matching TRBD1. The V gene's germline CDR1 is LGHNT and CDR2 FRNRAP. This CDR3 is 15 amino acids long. J gave up 6 bases and V 0 bases, and 2 bases lay outside the gene matches. The CDR3 region has the DNA TGTGCTAGTGGTTTGGTACAGGGGGCATCCGGGGAGCTGTTTTTT. This codes for CASGLVQGASGELFF.

The V and J genes are TRBV27 and TRBJ2-1; D ambiguous. Germline CDR1 and CDR2: MNHEY and SMNVEV (reference sequence). The CDR3 totals 11 residues. The ends were cut back, 5 bases at V and 7 bases at J, with 6 bases in the middle. The CDR3 nucleotides are TGTGCCAGCAGTCCGAGGAATGAGCAGTTCTTC. This gives the protein CASSPRNEQFF.

V usage is TRBV4-3 and J usage is TRBJ1-5; D is perhaps TRBD1 (5 bases). Per the germline V gene, CDR1 is LGHNA and CDR2 is YSLEER. The CDR3 covers 12 residues. Trimming shortened V by 1 base and J by 9 bases, and 7 bases separated the two germline ends. CDR3 region: CASSQAGGPQHF. Here the CDR3 DNA reads TGCGCCAGCAGCCAAGCTGGGGGGCCCCAGCATTTT.

The genes are TRBV20-1 and TRBJ1-5; no firm D call. Germline-derived CDR1 and CDR2 are DFQATT and SNEGSKA (reference sequence). The CDR3 is 11 amino acids. V was trimmed by 2 bases and J by 6 bases, leaving 5 bases between them. The CDR3 DNA sequence: TGCAGTGCTAGATCCGGTCAGCCCCAGCATTTT. This encodes CSARSGQPQHF.

The CDR3 sequence: CASSFVQGNTGELFF. The DNA for the CDR3 is TGTGCCAGCAGCTTTGTACAGGGGAACACCGGGGAGCTGTTTTTT. The chain uses TRBV7-2 and TRBJ2-2; possibly TRBD1 for D (6 bases). CDR1 and CDR2 from the germline V gene are SGHTA and FQGNSA. This CDR3 contains 15 residues. Trimming pared 3 bases from V and 1 base from J, leaving 9 bases between. Looking up the rest from reference TRBV7-2 and TRBJ2-2 gives the full variable domain: GAGVSQSPSNKVTEKGKDVELRCDPISGHTALYWYRQSLGQGLEFLIYFQGNSAPDKSGLPSDRFSAERTGGSVSTLTIQRTQQEDSAVYLCASSFVQGNTGELFFGEGSRLTVL.

The rearrangement uses TRBV7-3 and TRBJ2-1; 10 bases line up with TRBD2. V shed 5 bases, J shed 6 bases, and the junction held 13 bases outside the gene matches. The CDR3 is 17 residues long. From germline, CDR1 is SGHTA and CDR2 FQGTGA. CDR3 amino acids: CASSLLAGATSGNEQFF. DNA for the CDR3: TGTGCCAGCAGCCTGCTAGCGGGGGCGACCTCTGGCAATGAGCAGTTCTTC. Looking up the rest from reference TRBV7-3 and TRBJ2-1 gives the full variable domain: GAGVSQTPSNKVTEKGKYVELRCDPISGHTALYWYRQSLGQGPEFLIYFQGTGAADDSGLPNDRFFAVRPEGSVSTLKIQRTERGDSAVYLCASSLLAGATSGNEQFFGPGTRLTVL.

The chain carries TRBV19 and TRBJ2-1; D unclear. V lost 1 base and J 1 base, leaving 26 bases between the germline ends. Germline assignment: CDR1 LNHDA and CDR2 SQIVND (reference sequence). The CDR3 is 21 amino acids. CDR3: CASSIAALHEREPLSYNEQFF. The CDR3 DNA reads as TGTGCCAGTAGTATAGCTGCCCTCCATGAGCGCGAGCCGCTATCCTACAATGAGCAGTTCTTC.

V gene TRBV9 combines with J gene TRBJ1-5; weak D call: TRBD1 (5 bases). The germline V gene encodes CDR1 SGDLS and CDR2 YYNGEE. This CDR3 is built from 17 residues. Trimming pared 4 bases from V and 7 bases from J, leaving 24 bases between. The CDR3 here is CASSPTPIRWGDQPQHF. As DNA, the CDR3 is TGTGCCAGCAGCCCCACACCCATCAGGTGGGGGGACCAGCCCCAGCATTTT.

The J gene is TRBJ2-6, the V gene TRBV7-6, with TRBD1 as a possible D gene (6 bases). The germline V gene has CDR1 SGHVS and CDR2 FNYEAQ. The CDR3 spans 16 residues. The V and J ends lost 5 bases and 3 bases respectively, with 14 bases between them. The CDR3 DNA follows: TGTGCCAGCAGCCAGCGTACAGGGATTGGGGCCAACGTCCTGACTTTC. This sequence encodes CASSQRTGIGANVLTF. Drawing the rest from reference TRBV7-6 and TRBJ2-6, the complete variable domain is GAGVSQSPRYKVTKRGQDVALRCDPISGHVSLYWYRQALGQGPEFLTYFNYEAQQDKSGLPNDRFSAERPEGSISTLTIQRTEQRDSAMYRCASSQRTGIGANVLTFGAGSRLTVL.

This clone came up once. This rearrangement joins TRBV21-1 to TRBJ2-5. TRBV21-1 is given as a pseudogene. CDR3 length equals 14 residues. This CDR3 reads CASSKVGESETQYF. The DNA of the CDR3 is TGTGCCAGCAGCAAAGTGGGGGAATCGGAGACCCAGTACTTC.

V usage is TRBV2 and J usage is TRBJ2-5; D may be TRBD2 (5 bases). Germline V CDR1 and CDR2: SNHLY, FYNNEI. Trimming took 8 bases from V and 7 from J, leaving 20 bases between them. This CDR3 region has 14 residues. The CDR3 sequence is CASPTEGLRGTQYF. CDR3 nucleotides: TGTGCCAGCCCGACCGAGGGTCTCCGGGGGACCCAGTACTTC.

The chain has TRBV10-3 and TRBJ2-2; D gene uncertain. The CDR3 loop spans 14 amino acids. CDR1 and CDR2 from the germline V gene are ENHRY and SYGVKD. V was pared by 7 bases and J by 6 bases, with 15 bases between. CDR3 sequence (DNA): TGTGCCATCACCCCGGGTCCAAGGTCCGGGGAGCTGTTTTTT. Its protein is CAITPGPRSGELFF.

The CDR3 reads CASSRTSGRATYNEQFF. The DNA of the CDR3 is TGTGCCAGCAGCCGGACTAGCGGGAGGGCCACCTACAATGAGCAGTTCTTC. The chain carries TRBV5-5 and TRBJ2-1, with 15 bases fitting TRBD2. The CDR3 is made up of 17 amino acids. Germline-derived CDR1 and CDR2 are SGHKS and YYEKEE (reference sequence). Trimming took 4 bases from V and 2 from J; bases not matched to a gene: 4.

The rearrangement links TRBV15 to TRBJ1-5; D not resolved. Germline loops: CDR1 LNHNV, CDR2 YYDKDF (reference sequence). Deletions cut 0 bases from V and 6 bases from J, with 21 bases between. This CDR3 is 18 amino acids long. The CDR3 DNA follows: TGTGCCACCAGCAGAGAGGTGCTAGGGTTTACAGCGGGTCAGCCCCAGCATTTT. Protein product: CATSREVLGFTAGQPQHF.

The chain is built from TRBV5-1 and TRBJ1-3; tentative D call: TRBD1 (5 bases). From germline, CDR1 is SGHRS and CDR2 YFSETQ. Trimming removed 0 bases from V and 0 bases from J, with 10 bases in between. CDR3 length: 16 residues. The CDR3 is CASSLEGPGSGNTIYF. DNA of the CDR3: TGCGCCAGCAGCTTGGAGGGGCCCGGCTCTGGAAACACCATATATTTT.

This chain joins TRBV7-2 and TRBJ2-7; 9 bases map to TRBD1. Trimming cost V 4 bases and J 3 bases; bases outside gene matches: 7. The CDR3 contains 15 residues. Germline lookup yields CDR1 SGHTA and CDR2 FQGNSA. The CDR3 DNA reads as TGTGCCAGCAGCTCAACCGGGACAGGGATCTACGAGCAGTACTTC. Translation: CASSSTGTGIYEQYF.